This T cell receptor (beta chain) emerged from a study of control samples from healthy donors and cancer patients (dated by TCRdb to 2020 to 2021). Library prep was done by the immunoSEQ multiplex PCR assay. The table was pulled from immuneACCESS by TCRdb, which kept in-frame rearrangements only. Such tables lose some clones; where checked, under half of the loss comes from unresolved V genes, and the rest has no known cause. For this sample there are around 96,000 clones; 90% to 95% appear just once. Approximately 7.6% of the sample goes to the ten largest clones. The germline V gene (reference sequence) gives CDR1 as MNHEY and CDR2 as SMNVEV. Germline trimming: 0 bases from V, 5 bases from J; junction bases outside gene matches: 2. The CDR3 runs 17 residues from the cysteine to the phenylalanine. The only DNA kept is the CDR3, 51 bases in frame from the first base. Comment on this clone: Its antigen is currently not known. No base qualities exist here, and no much larger clone lies one base off it.

This TCR came from a man between 18 and 29 years old in good health. This receptor chain uses TRBV27 and TRBJ1-6, and TRBD1 aligns with 12 junction nucleotides. The sequencing sample was made of blood. At the DNA level, the sequence is TGTGCCAGCAGTTTATCGGGACAGGGGGCCGATAATTCACCCCTCCACTTT. Its amino acids are CASSLSGQGADNSPLHF.